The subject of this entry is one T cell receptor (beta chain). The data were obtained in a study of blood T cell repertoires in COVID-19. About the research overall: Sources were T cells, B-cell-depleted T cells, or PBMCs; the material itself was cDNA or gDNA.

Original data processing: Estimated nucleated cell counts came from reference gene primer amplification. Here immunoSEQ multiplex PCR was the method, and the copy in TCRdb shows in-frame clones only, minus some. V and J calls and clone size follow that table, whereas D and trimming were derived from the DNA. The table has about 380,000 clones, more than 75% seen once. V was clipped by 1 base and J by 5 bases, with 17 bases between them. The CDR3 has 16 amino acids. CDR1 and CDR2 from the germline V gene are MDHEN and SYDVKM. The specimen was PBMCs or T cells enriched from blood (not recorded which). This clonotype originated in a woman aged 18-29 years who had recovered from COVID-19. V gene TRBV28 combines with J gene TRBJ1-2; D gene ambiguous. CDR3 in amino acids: CASSLLTQKSFYGYTF. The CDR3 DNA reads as TGTGCCAGCAGTTTATTAACACAGAAAAGTTTTTATGGCTACACCTTC.